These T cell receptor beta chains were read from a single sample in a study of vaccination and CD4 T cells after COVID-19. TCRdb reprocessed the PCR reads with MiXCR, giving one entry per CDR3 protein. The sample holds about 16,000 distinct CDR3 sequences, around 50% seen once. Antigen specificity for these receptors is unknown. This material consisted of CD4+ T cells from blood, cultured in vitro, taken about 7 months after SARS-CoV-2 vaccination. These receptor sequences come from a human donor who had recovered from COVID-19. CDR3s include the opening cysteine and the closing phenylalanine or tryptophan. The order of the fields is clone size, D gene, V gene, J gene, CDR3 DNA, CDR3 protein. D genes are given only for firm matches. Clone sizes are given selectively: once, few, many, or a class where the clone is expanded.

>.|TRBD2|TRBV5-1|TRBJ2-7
TGCGCCAGCAGCTTGACTAGCGGGGGACTAACCTACGAGCAGTACTTC
CASSLTSGGLTYEQYF
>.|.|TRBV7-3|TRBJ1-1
TGTGCCAGCAGCCCGGATCGCGGGGCCCCCTTTCGCACTGAAGCTTTCTTT
CASSPDRGAPFRTEAFF
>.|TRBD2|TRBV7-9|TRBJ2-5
TGTGCCAGCAGCACGGGACTAGCGGGAGGGTTCGGAGAGACCCAGTACTTC
CASSTGLAGGFGETQYF
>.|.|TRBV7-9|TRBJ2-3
TGTGCCAGCAGCCCAGTTAGCAGGGTTGACCAGTATTTT
CASSPVSRVDQYF
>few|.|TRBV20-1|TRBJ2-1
TGCAGTGCGATCAGACAGGGGAGGGACAATGAGCAGTTCTTC
CSAIRQGRDNEQFF
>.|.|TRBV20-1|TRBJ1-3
TGCAGTGCTAGAAAGGGGGTTCCCTCTGGAAACACCATATATTTT
CSARKGVPSGNTIYF
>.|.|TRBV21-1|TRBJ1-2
TGTGCCAGCAGCGGTGACAGTGGCTATGGCTACACCTTC
CASSGDSGYGYTF
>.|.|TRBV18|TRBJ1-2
TGTGCCAGCTCATCGGGGCGTAACTATGGCTACACCTTC
CASSSGRNYGYTF
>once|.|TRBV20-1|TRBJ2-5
TGCAGTGCTAGAGATCCTCATTGGGAGACCCAGTACTTC
CSARDPHWETQYF
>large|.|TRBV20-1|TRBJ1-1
TGCAGTGCTAGAGCAGGGGTCGGAGCTTTCTTT
CSARAGVGAFF
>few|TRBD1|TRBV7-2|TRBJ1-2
TGTGCCAGCAGCCCGGACAGGGTCCATGGCTACACCTTC
CASSPDRVHGYTF
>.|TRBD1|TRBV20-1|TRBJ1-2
TGCAGTGCTTTTACAGGGGCATCGGAGTATGGCTACACCTTC
CSAFTGASEYGYTF
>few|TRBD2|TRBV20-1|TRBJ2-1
TGCAGTGCTAAGAGACTAGCGGGACCCAGTGAGCAGTTCTTC
CSAKRLAGPSEQFF
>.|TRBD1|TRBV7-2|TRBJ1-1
TGTGCCAGCAGCTTCGGACAGGCGAACACTGAAGCTTTCTTT
CASSFGQANTEAFF
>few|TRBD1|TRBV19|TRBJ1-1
TGTGCCAGTAGAAGGACAGGGGGCCGGTGGTGGGACATGGACACTGAAGCTTTCTTT
CASRRTGGRWWDMDTEAFF
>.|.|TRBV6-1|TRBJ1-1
TGTGCCAGCAGTATACCCAAGGACGGGCACACTGAAGCTTTCTTT
CASSIPKDGHTEAFF
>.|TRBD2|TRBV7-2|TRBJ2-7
TGTGCCAGCAGCTTCTCCGGGCTAGCGGGCTACGAGCAGTACTTC
CASSFSGLAGYEQYF
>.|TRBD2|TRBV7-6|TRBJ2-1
TGTGCCAGCAGCGGTGGCCTAGCGGGAGGGGAGCAGTTCTTC
CASSGGLAGGEQFF
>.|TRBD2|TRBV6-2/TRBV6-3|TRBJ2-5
TGTGCCAGCAGTTACGTAGCGGGGGAGACCCAGTACTTC
CASSYVAGETQYF